This paragraph reports one TCR beta chain. The CDR3 has 11 residues. Germline values: CDR1 SGHRS, CDR2 YFSETQ. Trimming cost V 1 base and J 8 bases, with 4 bases left between them. These data originate in a study of technical replicates of blood from a handful of donors. The data were produced by immunoSEQ multiplex PCR, yet TCRdb's version contains in-frame clones alone and is incomplete. Of some 62,000 clones in the sample, 87% were seen once. Sequencing input: PBMCs. The clonotype originates from a human donor in good health. Some clones in this sample may be carry-over from other donors' samples. V is TRBV5-1 and J is TRBJ2-1; no clear D. This CDR3 is CASSLQDEQFF. CDR3 nucleotides: TGCGCCAGCAGCTTGCAGGATGAGCAGTTCTTC.